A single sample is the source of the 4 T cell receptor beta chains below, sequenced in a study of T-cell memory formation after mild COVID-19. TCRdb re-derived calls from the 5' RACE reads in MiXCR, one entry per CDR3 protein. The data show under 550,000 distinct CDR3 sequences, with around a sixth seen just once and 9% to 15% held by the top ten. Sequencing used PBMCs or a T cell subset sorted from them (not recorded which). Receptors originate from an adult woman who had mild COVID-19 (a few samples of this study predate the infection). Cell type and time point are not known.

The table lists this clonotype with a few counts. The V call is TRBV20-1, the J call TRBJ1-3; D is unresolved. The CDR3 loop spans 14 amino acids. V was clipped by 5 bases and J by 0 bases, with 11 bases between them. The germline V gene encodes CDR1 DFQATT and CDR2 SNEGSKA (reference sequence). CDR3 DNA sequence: TGCAGTGCTGGAGGAGGCTCCTCTGGAAACACCATATATTTT. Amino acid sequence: CSAGGGSSGNTIYF.

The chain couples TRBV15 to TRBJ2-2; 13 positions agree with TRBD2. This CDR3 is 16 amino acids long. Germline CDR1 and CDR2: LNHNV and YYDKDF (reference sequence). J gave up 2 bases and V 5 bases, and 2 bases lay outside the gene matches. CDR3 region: CATSGGLAGNTGELFF. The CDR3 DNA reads TGTGCCACCAGCGGGGGACTAGCGGGAAACACCGGGGAGCTGTTTTTT.

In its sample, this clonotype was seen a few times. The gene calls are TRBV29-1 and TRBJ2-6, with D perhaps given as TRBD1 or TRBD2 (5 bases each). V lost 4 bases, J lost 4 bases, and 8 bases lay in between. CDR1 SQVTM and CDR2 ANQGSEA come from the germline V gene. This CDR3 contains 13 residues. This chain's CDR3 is CSVVGTGANVLTF. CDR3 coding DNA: TGCAGCGTTGTAGGGACCGGGGCCAACGTCCTGACTTTC.

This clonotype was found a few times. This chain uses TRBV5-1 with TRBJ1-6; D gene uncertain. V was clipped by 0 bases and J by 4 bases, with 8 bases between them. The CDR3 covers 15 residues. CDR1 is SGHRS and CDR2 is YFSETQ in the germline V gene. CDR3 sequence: CASSLGWPYNSPLHF. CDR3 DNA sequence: TGCGCCAGCAGCTTGGGGTGGCCGTATAATTCACCCCTCCACTTT.